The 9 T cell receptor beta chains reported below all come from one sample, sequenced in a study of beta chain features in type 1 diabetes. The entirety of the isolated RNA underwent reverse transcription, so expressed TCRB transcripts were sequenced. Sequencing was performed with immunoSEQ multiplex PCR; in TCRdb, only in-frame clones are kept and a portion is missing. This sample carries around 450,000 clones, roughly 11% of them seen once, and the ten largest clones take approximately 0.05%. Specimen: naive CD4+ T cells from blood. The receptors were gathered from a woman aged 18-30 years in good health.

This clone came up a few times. CDR3 nucleotides: TGTGCCAGCAGCCAAGATATCAGCGGGAGGGCGTTGGATACGCAGTATTTT. Its translation: CASSQDISGRALDTQYF. The chain combines TRBV4-2 with TRBJ2-3; TRBD2 aligns across 10 bases. Germline V lookup: CDR1 LGHNA, CDR2 YNFKEQ. J lost 6 bases, V lost 0 bases, and 9 bases had no gene match. This CDR3 is built from 17 residues.

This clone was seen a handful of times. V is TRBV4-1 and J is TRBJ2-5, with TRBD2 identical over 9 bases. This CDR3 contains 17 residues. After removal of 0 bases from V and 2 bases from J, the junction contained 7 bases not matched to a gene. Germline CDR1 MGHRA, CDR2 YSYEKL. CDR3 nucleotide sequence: TGCGCCAGCAGCCAAGAGGCTAGCGGGGTTCAACAAGAGACCCAGTACTTC. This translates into CASSQEASGVQQETQYF.

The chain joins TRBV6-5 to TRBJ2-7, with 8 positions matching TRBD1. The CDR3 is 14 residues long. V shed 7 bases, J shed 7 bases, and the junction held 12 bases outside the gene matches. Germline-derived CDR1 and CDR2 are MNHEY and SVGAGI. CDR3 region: CASTLNDRGIEQYV. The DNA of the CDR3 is TGTGCCAGCACCCTAAACGACAGGGGTATTGAGCAGTACGTC.

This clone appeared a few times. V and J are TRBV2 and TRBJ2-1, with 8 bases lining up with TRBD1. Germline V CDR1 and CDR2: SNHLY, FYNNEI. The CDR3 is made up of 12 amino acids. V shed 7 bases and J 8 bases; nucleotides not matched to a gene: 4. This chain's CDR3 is CASTEQGDEQFF. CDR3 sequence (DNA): TGTGCCAGCACGGAACAGGGGGATGAGCAGTTCTTC.

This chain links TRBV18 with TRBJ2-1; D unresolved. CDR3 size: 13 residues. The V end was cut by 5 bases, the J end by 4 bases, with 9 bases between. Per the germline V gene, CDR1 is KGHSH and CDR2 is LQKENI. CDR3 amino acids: CASSVVLYNEQFF. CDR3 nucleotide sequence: TGTGCCAGCTCAGTAGTTCTGTACAATGAGCAGTTCTTC.

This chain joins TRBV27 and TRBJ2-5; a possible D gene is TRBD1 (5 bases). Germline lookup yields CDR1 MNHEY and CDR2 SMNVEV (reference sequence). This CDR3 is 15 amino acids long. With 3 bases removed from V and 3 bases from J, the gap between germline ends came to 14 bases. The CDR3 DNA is TGTGCCAGCAGTTTTTTAGGGGAACGAGAAGAGACCCAGTACTTC. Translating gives CASSFLGEREETQYF.

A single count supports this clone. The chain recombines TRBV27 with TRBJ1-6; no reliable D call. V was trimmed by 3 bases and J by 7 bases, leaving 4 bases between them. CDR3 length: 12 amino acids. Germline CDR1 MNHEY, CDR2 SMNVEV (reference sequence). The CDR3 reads CASSFYNSPLHF. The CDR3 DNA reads TGTGCCAGCAGTTTTTACAATTCACCCCTCCACTTT.

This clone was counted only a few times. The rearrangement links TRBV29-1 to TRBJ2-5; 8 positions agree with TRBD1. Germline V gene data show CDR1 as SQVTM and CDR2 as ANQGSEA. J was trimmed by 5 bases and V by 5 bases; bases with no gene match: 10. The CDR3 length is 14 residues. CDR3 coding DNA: TGCAGCGTTCTCGACAGGGGTGATTGGGAGACCCAGTACTTC. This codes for CSVLDRGDWETQYF.

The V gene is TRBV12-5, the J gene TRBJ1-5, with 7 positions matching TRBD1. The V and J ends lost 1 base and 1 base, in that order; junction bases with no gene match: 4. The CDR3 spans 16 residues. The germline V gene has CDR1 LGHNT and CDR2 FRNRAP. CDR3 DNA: TGTGCTAGTGGTTTGGCAGGACAGGCAAGCAATCAGCCCCAGCATTTT. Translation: CASGLAGQASNQPQHF.